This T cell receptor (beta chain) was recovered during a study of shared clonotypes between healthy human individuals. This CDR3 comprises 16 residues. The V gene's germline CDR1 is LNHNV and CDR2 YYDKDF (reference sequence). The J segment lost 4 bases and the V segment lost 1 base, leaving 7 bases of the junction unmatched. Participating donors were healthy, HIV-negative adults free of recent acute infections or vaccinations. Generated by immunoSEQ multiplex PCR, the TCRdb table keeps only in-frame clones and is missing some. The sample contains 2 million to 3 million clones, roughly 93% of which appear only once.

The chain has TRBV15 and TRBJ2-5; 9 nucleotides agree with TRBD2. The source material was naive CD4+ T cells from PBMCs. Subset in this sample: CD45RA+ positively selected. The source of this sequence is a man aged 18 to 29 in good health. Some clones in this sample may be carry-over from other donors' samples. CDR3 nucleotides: TGTGCCACCAGCAGAGGCTCTAGCGGGATAGGAGAGACCCAGTACTTC. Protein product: CATSRGSSGIGETQYF. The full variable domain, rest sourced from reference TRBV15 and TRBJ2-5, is DAMVIQNPRYQVTQFGKPVTLSCSQTLNHNVMYWYQQKSSQAPKLLFHYYDKDFNNEADTPDNFQSRRPNTSFCFLDIRSPGLGDTAMYLCATSRGSSGIGETQYFGPGTRLLVL.